The sample holds a few counts of the clone carrying this T cell receptor beta chain. Its antigen remains unidentified. The data belong to a study of blood T cells in healthy people across ages. Using a J-beta primer mix together with a sample-barcoded 5' primer, a second PCR was run for roughly 6 to 11 cycles. MiXCR, run by TCRdb on the 5' RACE reads, gives a single entry per CDR3 protein. The repertoire holds approximately 960,000 distinct CDR3 sequences, with under 35% as singletons. CDR1 and CDR2 (germline): MGHDK, SYGVNS. V was clipped by 6 bases and J by 0 bases; unmatched bases: 6. The CDR3 covers 17 residues. Notes on the study in general: Roughly linear declines in TCR beta diversity per million T cells occurred with age. Both naive CD4+ cell counts and diversity were greater in long-lived donors than in aged donors.

The same data also contributed to another study, on T cells of mothers and their children. This second study says: The extracted RNA was employed in its entirety for cDNA synthesis, at roughly 1.5 ug per 15 ul.

The receptor comes from a woman between 40 and 50 years old in good health. V is TRBV25-1 and J is TRBJ2-1, with 12 bases fitting TRBD2. The sequencing sample was made of blood. CDR3 region: CASRGTSGSSSYNEQFF. CDR3 DNA: TGTGCCAGCAGGGGGACTAGCGGGTCTAGCTCCTACAATGAGCAGTTCTTC.